Each of the 10 T cell receptor beta chains below was sequenced from the same sample in a study of blood T cells in healthy people across ages. Alongside a J-beta primer mix, a sample-barcoded 5' primer served in a second PCR lasting about 7 to 11 cycles. From the 5' RACE reads, TCRdb called clonotypes with MiXCR, one entry per CDR3 protein. The table lists 800,000 or so distinct CDR3 sequences, about half of them singletons, with approximately 18% in the top ten. The sequenced sample consisted of blood. The receptors were sampled from a man at least 80 years old in good health.

The V and J genes are TRBV7-8 and TRBJ2-1, with D tentatively TRBD1 (8 bases). The V gene's germline CDR1 is SGHVS and CDR2 FQNEAQ. There are 17 residues in the CDR3. The V and J ends lost 0 bases and 2 bases respectively, with 14 bases between them. The CDR3 reads CASSLADRGGTYNEQFF. The CDR3 nucleotides are TGTGCCAGCAGCTTAGCCGACAGGGGAGGGACCTACAATGAGCAGTTCTTC.

The rearrangement links TRBV5-1 to TRBJ2-5; 12 bases line up with TRBD2. The germline CDR1 and CDR2 sequences are SGHRS and YFSETQ. The ends lost 2 bases at V and 5 bases at J; junction bases unmatched: 7. The CDR3 runs to 16 residues. CDR3 amino acids: CASSFGTSGFDETQYF. CDR3 nucleotides: TGCGCCAGCAGCTTCGGGACTAGCGGGTTTGATGAGACCCAGTACTTC.

This clonotype was counted at least ten times. The rearrangement links TRBV7-8 to TRBJ2-3, with 9 bases lining up with TRBD2. Germline trimming cut 5 bases from V and 6 bases from J; bases unmatched to any gene: 9. Germline CDR1 SGHVS, CDR2 FQNEAQ. CDR3 length: 15 residues. In nucleotides, the CDR3 is TGTGCCAGCAGCCCTCCTAGCGGGAAACCGGATACGCAGTATTTT. Translating it yields CASSPPSGKPDTQYF.

This chain uses TRBV29-1 with TRBJ2-6; D unresolved. Per germline, CDR1 SQVTM and CDR2 ANQGSEA. The CDR3 contains 13 residues. This CDR3 is CDNSLDGANVLTF. The CDR3 DNA reads TGCGACAATAGTCTGGATGGGGCCAACGTCCTGACTTTC.

The V and J genes are TRBV6-5 and TRBJ1-2, with D maybe TRBD1 (5 bases). Germline lookup yields CDR1 MNHEY and CDR2 SVGAGI. V lost 4 bases to trimming and J lost 8 bases, with 20 bases between them. CDR3 length: 15 amino acids. The CDR3 DNA is TGTGCCAGCAGTTCCGAGTCGACAGCCCGAGGCGGCTACACCTTC. Encoded protein: CASSSESTARGGYTF.

The chain joins TRBV7-2 to TRBJ2-7, with TRBD2 identical over 7 bases. V shed 0 bases and J 10 bases; nucleotides not matched to a gene: 15. The CDR3 is 16 residues long. Looked up from germline, CDR1 is SGHTA and CDR2 is FQGNSA. The CDR3 DNA is TGTGCCAGCAGCTTAGCAGCGGGACCTACCCAAGAGGCCCAGTACTTC. Its translation: CASSLAAGPTQEAQYF. The full variable domain, completed using reference TRBV7-2 and TRBJ2-7, is GAGVSQSPSNKVTEKGKDVELRCDPISGHTALYWYRQSLGQGLEFLIYFQGNSAPDKSGLPSDRFSAERTGGSVSTLTIQRTQQEDSAVYLCASSLAAGPTQEAQYFGPGTRLTVT.

A few counts support this clonotype. The J gene is TRBJ2-1, the V gene TRBV20-1, with D possibly TRBD2 on 7 matching bases. Trimming pared 5 bases from V and 1 base from J, leaving 15 bases between. There are 15 residues in the CDR3. Germline loops: CDR1 DFQATT, CDR2 SNEGSKA (reference sequence). The chain's CDR3 is CSAPRGGGSYNEQFF. The CDR3 DNA is TGCAGTGCTCCAAGGGGGGGCGGATCCTACAATGAGCAGTTCTTC.

The CDR3 sequence: CASSLVTSGTPSTDTQYF. CDR3 in DNA: TGCGCCAGCAGCTTGGTAACTAGCGGGACCCCTAGCACAGATACGCAGTATTTT. The J gene is TRBJ2-3, the V gene TRBV5-1; 10 bases line up with TRBD2. Trimming took 0 bases from V and 0 from J; bases not matched to a gene: 7. Germline CDR1 is SGHRS and CDR2 is YFSETQ. The CDR3 consists of 18 residues.

As regards this clonotype: A single base separates this from a much larger clone, so it may be a read error. Here the CDR3 reads CAISDSGRTSTDAQYF. CDR3 DNA: TGTGCCATCAGTGATAGCGGGAGAACTAGCACAGATGCGCAGTATTTT. The chain uses TRBV10-3 and TRBJ2-3, with TRBD2 matching over 9 bases. The CDR3 is 16 residues long. CDR1 is ENHRY, CDR2 SYGVKD, per germline.

J is TRBJ2-5 and V is TRBV19; perhaps TRBD2 as D (6 bases). V lost 5 bases, J lost 11 bases, and 18 bases lay in between. This CDR3 contains 13 residues. CDR1 is LNHDA, CDR2 SQIVND, per germline (reference sequence). CDR3 loop: CASSVTSTNEQYF. The CDR3 DNA is TGTGCCAGTAGTGTGACTAGTACCAATGAGCAGTACTTC. Variable domain in full (rest from reference TRBV19 and TRBJ2-5): DGGITQSPKYLFRKEGQNVTLSCEQNLNHDAMYWYRQDPGQGLRLIYYSQIVNDFQKGDIAEGYSVSREKKESFPLTVTSAQKNPTAFYLCASSVTSTNEQYFGPGTRLLVL.